Listed below are T cell receptor beta chains from one sample, sequenced in a study of T cells in Graves' hyperthyroidism and ophthalmopathy. TCRdb called the multiplex PCR reads again in MiXCR, with one record for every CDR3 protein. Counted here are a few hundred thousand distinct CDR3 sequences, 18% occurring once; the ten biggest clones make up 35% to 50%. Sequenced material: blood. Receptor source: a man younger than 35 with Graves' ophthalmopathy. Each CDR3 is given without its conserved first and last residue. Each record gives: CDR3 length, J gene, V gene, CDR3 protein.

16 | TRBJ2-7 | TRBV7-2 | ATSASSGGHLSAYEQY
11 | TRBJ1-1 | TRBV27 | ASRQTGGTEAF
12 | TRBJ2-7 | TRBV6-1 | ASRPGQGSYEQY
13 | TRBJ2-3 | TRBV27 | ASSLVGEGEDTQY
12 | TRBJ2-5 | TRBV20-1 | SARIRADQETQY
17 | TRBJ2-6 | TRBV6-6 | ASSYSAPQVSSGANVLT
13 | TRBJ2-2 | TRBV6-5 | ASSYSNLNTGELF
12 | TRBJ2-1 | TRBV12-3/TRBV12-4 | ASSGLAGGNEQF
16 | TRBJ2-7 | TRBV6-2/TRBV6-3 | ASSYPGLAGAYVYEQY
9 | TRBJ1-2 | TRBV5-1 | ASSLNRGYT
16 | TRBJ2-3 | TRBV3-1 | ASSQDGPAGGTGDTQY
10 | TRBJ2-5 | TRBV2 | AKDRGGETQY
15 | TRBJ2-5 | TRBV7-9 | ASSQDGVVAGVETQY